This T cell receptor (beta chain) was captured by sequencing in a study of radiotherapy plus CTLA-4 blockade in lung cancer. Study at large: Roughly a sixth of enrolled patients responded objectively, and about 31% had disease control.

Germline V gene data show CDR1 as GTSNPN and CDR2 as SVGIG (reference sequence). V lost 1 base, J lost 5 bases, and 8 bases lay in between. There are 12 residues in the CDR3. Lung cancer patients with chemo-refractory metastatic non-small-cell disease were given focal radiation plus CTLA-4 blockade with ipilimumab. The table came from immunoSEQ multiplex PCR; TCRdb's copy has only in-frame clones and leaves some out. The sample holds some 110,000 clones, roughly 74% seen once. The clonotype comes from a human donor with non-small cell lung cancer who had a partial response to radiotherapy plus ipilimumab. V and J are TRBV30 and TRBJ2-5; D is unclear. The sequencing used peripheral blood, collected from a patient treated with radiotherapy plus ipilimumab. CDR3 coding DNA: TGTGCCTGGAGTGAATATTTGGAGACCCAGTACTTC. As protein: CAWSEYLETQYF. The variable domain in full, completed from reference TRBV30 and TRBJ2-5, reads SQTIHQWPATLVQPVGSPLSLECTVEGTSNPNLYWYRQAAGRGLQLLFYSVGIGQISSEVPQNLSASRPQDRQFILSSKKLLLSDSGFYLCAWSEYLETQYFGPGTRLLVL.